These 16 T cell receptor beta chains originate from one sample sequenced in a study of OX40 agonist ivuxolimab in advanced cancers. The repertoire was sequenced with immunoSEQ multiplex PCR; TCRdb's copy has only in-frame clones and lacks some. The data contain about 46,000 clones, around nine tenths of them singletons. Specimen: CD4+ or CD8+ T cells sorted from blood, collected in a trial of the OX40 agonist ivuxolimab. The source is an adult with an advanced solid tumor such as melanoma, head and neck, liver or kidney cancer.

This clone occurred once. The chain joins TRBV5-1 to TRBJ2-1, with a weak D call TRBD1 (6 bases). This CDR3 comprises 15 residues. V lost 3 bases, J lost 9 bases, and 19 bases lay in between. CDR1 is SGHRS, CDR2 YFSETQ, per germline. CDR3 loop: CASSWSSDRLVEQFF. CDR3 in DNA: TGCGCCAGCAGCTGGTCCTCGGACAGATTGGTTGAGCAGTTCTTC.

V gene TRBV6-5 combines with J gene TRBJ1-1; a weak D match, TRBD1 (5 bases). Germline lookup yields CDR1 MNHEY and CDR2 SVGAGI. V lost 5 bases and J 5 bases, leaving 15 bases between the germline ends. The CDR3 has 14 amino acids. The CDR3 DNA follows: TGTGCCAGCAGTCCCCAGGGTTTACTAACTGAAGCTTTCTTT. Translated, it gives CASSPQGLLTEAFF.

This rearrangement joins TRBV27 to TRBJ2-7; D not certain. Trimming stripped 5 bases from V and 0 bases from J, with 11 bases between. This CDR3 contains 14 residues. Per germline, CDR1 MNHEY and CDR2 SMNVEV (reference sequence). The CDR3 spells CASSPRPGSYEQYF. The CDR3 nucleotides are TGTGCCAGCAGTCCCCGACCCGGCTCCTACGAGCAGTACTTC.

The V and J genes are TRBV11-3 and TRBJ2-3; no clear D. This CDR3 is built from 16 residues. Germline CDR1 reads SGHNT; CDR2 reads YENEEA. Trimming left V 1 base short and J 0 bases short, with 11 bases between. The CDR3 here is CASSLVFRTSTDTQYF. The CDR3 nucleotides read TGTGCCAGCAGCTTAGTCTTTCGCACGAGCACAGATACGCAGTATTTT.

The V gene is TRBV7-9, the J gene TRBJ2-3; no clear D gene. This CDR3 region has 15 residues. The ends were cut back, 4 bases at V and 6 bases at J, with 17 bases in the middle. In germline, CDR1 is SEHNR, CDR2 FQNEAQ (reference sequence). The CDR3 region is CASSSLLGVQDTQYF. The DNA of the CDR3 is TGTGCCAGCAGCTCCCTCCTGGGTGTTCAGGATACGCAGTATTTT.

This clone is a singleton in its sample. J is TRBJ1-4 and V is TRBV6-4, with D possibly being TRBD1 (5 bases). The germline gives CDR1 MRHNA, CDR2 SNTAGT. This CDR3 comprises 16 residues. Trimming removed 4 bases from V and 7 bases from J, with 19 bases in between. The CDR3 here is CASSAPDSLPGEKLFF. The CDR3 DNA reads as TGTGCCAGCAGTGCCCCCGACAGCCTCCCGGGTGAAAAACTGTTTTTT.

The chain uses TRBV5-1 and TRBJ2-1, with a tentative D call TRBD1 (5 bases). The CDR3 sequence is 15 residues long. CDR1 is SGHRS and CDR2 is YFSETQ in the germline V gene. Trimming took off 0 bases at V and 0 bases at J, with 7 bases between the two ends. The CDR3 bases are TGCGCCAGCAGCTTGGATGACAGCTCCTACAATGAGCAGTTCTTC. Encoded protein: CASSLDDSSYNEQFF.

This clone was seen more than once but under ten times. V usage is TRBV5-5 and J usage is TRBJ2-7; D uncertain. The CDR3 consists of 9 residues. The germline V gene encodes CDR1 SGHKS and CDR2 YYEKEE (reference sequence). Between the trimmed V and J ends, which lost 7 bases and 3 bases, there was a span of 2 bases. The CDR3 is CASGYEQYF. For the CDR3, the DNA is TGTGCCAGCGGCTACGAGCAGTACTTC.

This chain connects TRBV28 to TRBJ2-6; 8 nucleotides line up with TRBD1. The CDR3 consists of 17 residues. The J segment lost 2 bases and the V segment lost 7 bases, leaving 10 bases of the junction unmatched. Germline V CDR1 and CDR2: MDHEN, SYDVKM. The CDR3 region has the DNA TGTGCCAGCACCCTGACCAGACAGGGGACTGGGGCCAACGTCCTGACTTTC. Translating it yields CASTLTRQGTGANVLTF.

The V call is TRBV5-6, the J call TRBJ2-1, with TRBD1 as a possible D gene (5 bases). The V end lost 4 bases, the J end lost 8 bases, and 10 bases lay between the germline ends. The CDR3 is 12 amino acids. CDR1 and CDR2 (germline): SGHDT, YYEEEE. The CDR3 DNA sequence: TGTGCCAGCAGCGCGGACATCCATGAGCAGTTCTTC. It is translated as CASSADIHEQFF.

The J gene is TRBJ1-2, the V gene TRBV28, with no clear D. The V gene lost 5 bases and the J gene lost 4 bases, with 11 bases spanning the gap. The CDR3 totals 13 residues. The germline V gene encodes CDR1 MDHEN and CDR2 SYDVKM. This chain's CDR3 is CASSPTDLYGYTF. CDR3 DNA: TGTGCCAGCAGTCCTACTGACCTCTATGGCTACACCTTC.

The CDR3 bases are TGTGCCAGCAGCTTATTACTCGGAACTCCCTCGCCAGATACGCAGTATTTT. Translated: CASSLLLGTPSPDTQYF. The chain recombines TRBV7-9 with TRBJ2-3; D unresolved. There are 17 residues in the CDR3. V dropped 2 bases and J dropped 4 bases, with 19 bases sitting between them. Germline V gives CDR1 SEHNR, CDR2 FQNEAQ (reference sequence).

This chain joins TRBV6-1 and TRBJ1-4; tentative D call: TRBD1 (5 bases). This CDR3 contains 16 residues. The V end lost 2 bases, the J end lost 0 bases, and 10 bases lay between the germline ends. Germline V lookup: CDR1 MNHNS, CDR2 SASEGT. CDR3 loop: CASSERGAATNEKLFF. CDR3 nucleotide sequence: TGTGCCAGCAGTGAAAGGGGAGCGGCAACTAATGAAAAACTGTTTTTT.

This chain connects TRBV27 to TRBJ1-1, with 10 bases matching TRBD1. This CDR3 has 15 amino acids. Trimming cost V 5 bases and J 2 bases; bases outside gene matches: 5. CDR1 is MNHEY, CDR2 SMNVEV, per germline (reference sequence). The CDR3 DNA is TGTGCCAGCAGTCCCTGGACAGGGGGAAACACTGAAGCTTTCTTT. Residues: CASSPWTGGNTEAFF.

Of note for this clone: One end of the junction varies from germline; a read error may be responsible. The chain's CDR3 is CASSYVTGAFF. CDR3 nucleotide sequence: TGTGCCAGCAGTTACGTGACTGGAGCTTTCTTT. V and J are TRBV6-6 and TRBJ1-1, with unresolved D. This CDR3 has 11 residues. Germline V gives CDR1 MNHNY, CDR2 SVGAGI (reference sequence).

V usage is TRBV29-1 and J usage is TRBJ1-2; TRBD1 is a possible D gene (6 bases). This CDR3 has 13 residues. Germline CDR1 reads SQVTM; CDR2 reads ANQGSEA. V was trimmed by 1 base and J by 8 bases, leaving 14 bases between them. CDR3: CSVEAQRTEGYTF. As DNA, the CDR3 is TGCAGCGTTGAAGCACAACGGACAGAGGGCTACACCTTC.